Shown below are 29 T cell receptor beta chains from a single sample sequenced in a study of Ad26.COV2.S vaccination and SARS-CoV-2 variants. Documented treatment: 15 to 20 received Ad26.COV2.S at low or high dose, single or two shots; about 5 received placebo; per-sample allocation not given. Samples came from day 63 after the first vaccine or placebo injection. Clones were sequenced by immunoSEQ multiplex PCR, and TCRdb holds only the in-frame ones, with some missing. Counted here are around 250,000 clones, 70% to 90% occurring once; the ten biggest clones make up roughly 3%. Specimen: peripheral blood, collected in a trial of Ad26.COV2.S vaccine versus placebo. These receptors were obtained from a person between 18 and 59 years old who received the Ad26.COV2.S COVID-19 vaccine or a placebo.

The chain is built from TRBV5-8 and TRBJ1-1, with D possibly being TRBD1 (5 bases). The V end lost 2 bases, the J end lost 5 bases, and 16 bases lay between the germline ends. The CDR3 has 15 amino acids. The germline V gene encodes CDR1 SGHTS and CDR2 YDEGEE. DNA for the CDR3: TGTGCCAGCAGCTTAATCGGCAGGGTAGGAACTGAAGCTTTCTTT. Translated: CASSLIGRVGTEAFF.

The V and J genes are TRBV13 and TRBJ1-1, with D unresolved. CDR1 PRHDT and CDR2 FYEKMQ come from the germline V gene (reference sequence). Trimming took off 0 bases at V and 4 bases at J, with 12 bases between the two ends. This CDR3 region has 15 residues. The CDR3 here is CASSLGGGRTTEAFF. The CDR3 DNA sequence: TGTGCCAGCAGCTTAGGCGGAGGCCGAACCACTGAAGCTTTCTTT.

V usage is TRBV7-3 and J usage is TRBJ2-3, with TRBD2 as a possible D gene (7 bases). This CDR3 region has 15 residues. CDR1 SGHTA and CDR2 FQGTGA come from the germline V gene. V shed 8 bases and J shed 2 bases, with 17 bases lying between them. This CDR3 is CASRKTGGVTDTQYF. The CDR3 DNA sequence: TGTGCCAGCCGGAAAACGGGGGGCGTCACAGATACGCAGTATTTT.

The chain is built from TRBV2 and TRBJ2-3; 9 bases fit TRBD1. V lost 6 bases and J lost 1; bases outside the gene matches: 5. The CDR3 runs 15 residues. Germline V lookup: CDR1 SNHLY, CDR2 FYNNEI. CDR3 in DNA: TGTGCCAGCAGGCCCAGGACAGGGGGCACAGATACGCAGTATTTT. It codes for CASRPRTGGTDTQYF.

This clone appeared a few times. The chain employs TRBV9 and TRBJ1-2, with TRBD1 matching over 8 bases. The CDR3 covers 15 residues. The J segment lost 6 bases and the V segment lost 0 bases, leaving 7 bases of the junction unmatched. Germline lookup yields CDR1 SGDLS and CDR2 YYNGEE. CDR3: CASSVVWTGQDGYTF. Here the CDR3 DNA reads TGTGCCAGCAGCGTAGTCTGGACAGGGCAGGATGGCTACACCTTC.

The V and J genes are TRBV11-3 and TRBJ2-7; possibly TRBD2 for D (6 bases). The CDR3 consists of 12 residues. Per germline, CDR1 SGHNT and CDR2 YENEEA. Trimming took off 3 bases at V and 6 bases at J, with 9 bases between the two ends. The CDR3 DNA reads as TGTGCCAGCAGCTTCCGGGGGAGCGAGCAGTACTTC. It specifies CASSFRGSEQYF.

The CDR3 DNA is TGTGCCAGCAGTGGGGCCCGTAATTCACCCCTCCACTTT. It is translated as CASSGARNSPLHF. The chain joins TRBV25-1 to TRBJ1-6; D remains ambiguous. Germline CDR1 is MGHDK and CDR2 is SYGVNS. V dropped 4 bases and J dropped 6 bases, with 7 bases sitting between them. The CDR3 loop spans 13 amino acids.

The V and J genes are TRBV11-1 and TRBJ2-2; unclear D gene. The CDR3 runs to 14 residues. Germline V lookup: CDR1 SGHAT, CDR2 FQDESV (reference sequence). V gave up 5 bases and J gave up 4 bases, with 11 bases separating them. CDR3 protein: CASSRSRATGELFF. In nucleotides, the CDR3 is TGTGCCAGCAGCAGAAGTCGGGCCACCGGGGAGCTGTTTTTT.

J is TRBJ2-1 and V is TRBV18; 7 bases fit TRBD2. The J segment lost 7 bases and the V segment lost 1 base, leaving 7 bases of the junction unmatched. Germline V gene data show CDR1 as KGHSH and CDR2 as LQKENI. CDR3 length equals 15 residues. In nucleotides, the CDR3 is TGTGCCAGCTCACCACGTTTAGACGGGGGGAATGAGCAGTTCTTC. Its protein product is CASSPRLDGGNEQFF.

This clone was counted many times. This chain uses TRBV6-5 with TRBJ1-2; D perhaps matches TRBD1 (5 bases). The V gene's germline CDR1 is MNHEY and CDR2 SVGAGI. V gave up 11 bases and J gave up 5 bases, with 21 bases separating them. There are 14 residues in the CDR3. The CDR3: CAVNYEAGGYGYTF. For the CDR3, the DNA is TGTGCCGTCAATTACGAGGCGGGGGGGTATGGCTACACCTTC.

This chain joins TRBV2 and TRBJ1-5; tentatively, D is TRBD1 (6 bases). The V gene's germline CDR1 is SNHLY and CDR2 FYNNEI. Trimming took 3 bases from V and 7 from J, leaving 13 bases between them. The CDR3 spans 14 residues. The chain's CDR3 is CASSDGGAWQPQHF. The CDR3 DNA sequence: TGTGCCAGCAGTGACGGGGGGGCCTGGCAGCCCCAGCATTTT.

The chain is built from TRBV29-1 and TRBJ1-1, with D perhaps matching TRBD1 (6 bases). V lost 2 bases to trimming and J lost 4 bases, with 8 bases between them. Germline CDR1 and CDR2: SQVTM and ANQGSEA. The CDR3 is 12 residues long. CDR3 residues: CSVERGFTEAFF. The DNA of the CDR3 is TGCAGCGTTGAAAGGGGGTTCACTGAAGCTTTCTTT.

The chain employs TRBV19 and TRBJ2-3; no clear D. CDR3 size: 13 residues. CDR1 is LNHDA and CDR2 is SQIVND in the germline V gene (reference sequence). V was clipped by 8 bases and J by 0 bases, with 9 bases between them. The CDR3 loop is CASGITSTDTQYF. CDR3 DNA: TGTGCCAGTGGGATAACTAGCACAGATACGCAGTATTTT.

V usage is TRBV9 and J usage is TRBJ1-2; no clear D gene. The CDR3 is 14 residues long. Germline assignment: CDR1 SGDLS and CDR2 YYNGEE. V lost 0 bases, J lost 3 bases, and 9 bases lay in between. The CDR3 region is CASSVAVRDYGYTF. The DNA of the CDR3 is TGTGCCAGCAGCGTAGCGGTCAGAGACTATGGCTACACCTTC.

The CDR3 DNA follows: TGTGCCAGCAGCCCTGGGACCAGCACCGGGGAGCTGTTTTTT. Its translation: CASSPGTSTGELFF. This chain joins TRBV13 and TRBJ2-2, with D perhaps matching TRBD1 or TRBD2 (5 bases each). Germline CDR1 PRHDT, CDR2 FYEKMQ (reference sequence). The CDR3 extends over 14 amino acids. Trimming left V 5 bases short and J 4 bases short, with 11 bases between.

The CDR3 is CASSSGTSTDTQYF. The CDR3 coding sequence is TGTGCCAGCAGCTCGGGGACCTCCACAGATACGCAGTATTTT. The chain couples TRBV11-2 to TRBJ2-3; tentatively, D is TRBD1 or TRBD2 (5 bases each). The germline gives CDR1 SGHAT, CDR2 FQNNGV. V was clipped by 4 bases and J by 2 bases, with 10 bases between them. This CDR3 has 14 amino acids.

This sequence joins TRBV5-5 and TRBJ1-5, with 9 bases that match TRBD1. With 4 bases clipped from V and 4 bases from J, the junction kept 6 bases outside the gene matches. Germline CDR1 and CDR2: SGHKS and YYEKEE (reference sequence). CDR3 length equals 15 residues. This CDR3 reads CASSPTDRGNQPQHF. Written as DNA, the CDR3 is TGTGCCAGCAGCCCAACAGACAGGGGGAATCAGCCCCAGCATTTT.

This chain connects TRBV11-2 to TRBJ2-3; the D is unclear. The CDR3 sequence is 11 residues long. V was clipped by 5 bases and J by 3 bases, with 3 bases between them. In germline, CDR1 is SGHAT, CDR2 FQNNGV. The chain's CDR3 is CASSLTDTQYF. DNA for the CDR3: TGTGCCAGCAGCCTTACAGATACGCAGTATTTT.

The chain uses TRBV9 and TRBJ1-3; D unclear. This CDR3 contains 14 residues. The V and J ends lost 4 bases and 1 base respectively, with 9 bases between them. Germline V gives CDR1 SGDLS, CDR2 YYNGEE. In DNA form, the CDR3 reads TGTGCCAGCAGCCCCCGACGGTCTGGAAACACCATATATTTT. Protein: CASSPRRSGNTIYF.

The count of this clone is one. The chain has TRBV6-6 and TRBJ1-2; 8 bases agree with TRBD1. V lost 7 bases to trimming and J lost 5 bases; unmatched junction nucleotides: 6. CDR3 length: 13 residues. CDR1 and CDR2 (germline): MNHNY, SVGAGI (reference sequence). This CDR3 reads CASNGQGGYGYTF. The DNA of the CDR3 is TGTGCCAGCAATGGACAGGGAGGGTATGGCTACACCTTC.

J is TRBJ1-5 and V is TRBV6-5; D is uncertain. The CDR3 spans 13 residues. Germline CDR1 and CDR2: MNHEY and SVGAGI. V dropped 0 bases and J dropped 5 bases, with 5 bases sitting between them. The CDR3 region is CASSYSWDQPQHF. In DNA form, the CDR3 reads TGTGCCAGCAGTTACTCTTGGGATCAGCCCCAGCATTTT.

The J gene is TRBJ2-3, the V gene TRBV3-1 (or the pseudogene TRBV3-2), with 9 bases identical to TRBD1. Germline V gene sequence: CDR1 LGHDT, CDR2 YNNKEL (reference sequence). The V segment lost 3 bases and the J segment 5 bases; nucleotides outside the gene matches: 6. This CDR3 comprises 15 residues. In DNA, the CDR3 is TGTGCCAGCAGCCAGGACAGGGGCTGGATAGATACGCAGTATTTT. Translated, it gives CASSQDRGWIDTQYF.

This clone has more than one count but fewer than ten. The gene calls are TRBV4-1 and TRBJ1-5, with TRBD1 matching 9 bases. Germline assignment: CDR1 MGHRA and CDR2 YSYEKL. CDR3 length: 19 residues. The J segment lost 2 bases and the V segment lost 1 base, leaving 12 bases of the junction unmatched. The chain's CDR3 is CASSQGGTGKSVGNQPQHF. CDR3 coding DNA: TGCGCCAGCAGCCAAGGTGGGACAGGGAAGTCGGTCGGCAATCAGCCCCAGCATTTT.

This chain links TRBV11-2 with TRBJ2-5; D is unclear. V lost 5 bases and J lost 5, with 18 bases in between. The CDR3 consists of 15 residues. CDR1 and CDR2 from the germline V gene are SGHAT and FQNNGV. The CDR3 DNA follows: TGTGCCAGCAGCCCCCGACGGGCTAGTTGGGAGACCCAGTACTTC. This translates into CASSPRRASWETQYF.

This chain joins TRBV15 and TRBJ2-1; 8 nucleotides line up with TRBD2. V was clipped by 0 bases and J by 4 bases; unmatched bases: 2. The CDR3 covers 15 residues. CDR1 is LNHNV, CDR2 YYDKDF, per germline (reference sequence). CDR3 sequence (DNA): TGTGCCACCAGCAGAGAAGTAGCGGGATACAATGAGCAGTTCTTC. Its protein product is CATSREVAGYNEQFF.

This chain links TRBV2 with TRBJ2-7; D is ambiguous. V shed 8 bases and J shed 7 bases, with 12 bases lying between them. This CDR3 region has 11 residues. Germline-derived CDR1 and CDR2 are SNHLY and FYNNEI. This CDR3 is CASALTSEQYV. CDR3 nucleotide sequence: TGTGCCAGCGCGTTAACGTCTGAGCAGTACGTC.

This clone was detected only once. The genes are TRBV6-2 or TRBV6-3 and TRBJ2-7; TRBD2 might be the D (6 bases). V was clipped by 5 bases and J by 2 bases, with 16 bases between them. This CDR3 is 15 amino acids long. From germline, CDR1 is MNHEY and CDR2 SVGEGT. The CDR3 coding sequence is TGTGCCAGCAGTCCAGCGAGCGGGTCCCCCTACGAGCAGTACGTC. It specifies CASSPASGSPYEQYV.

This chain connects TRBV9 to TRBJ1-1; TRBD1 matches at 9 bases. CDR3 length: 17 amino acids. V lost 4 bases to trimming and J lost 3 bases; unmatched junction nucleotides: 13. CDR1 SGDLS and CDR2 YYNGEE come from the germline V gene. CDR3: CASSKSRDRAGYTEAFF. CDR3 DNA: TGTGCCAGCAGCAAGAGTCGGGACAGGGCGGGATACACTGAAGCTTTCTTT. The full variable domain, in which reference TRBV9 and TRBJ1-1 provide the parts outside the CDR3, is DSGVTQTPKHLITATGQRVTLRCSPRSGDLSVYWYQQSLDQGLQFLIQYYNGEERAKGNILERFSAQQFPDLHSELNLSSLELGDSALYFCASSKSRDRAGYTEAFFGQGTRLTVV.

The CDR3 reads CATSRDFPERGETQYF. The CDR3 DNA follows: TGTGCCACCAGCAGAGATTTCCCGGAGCGAGGGGAGACCCAGTACTTC. V and J are TRBV15 and TRBJ2-5; maybe TRBD2 (5 bases). The CDR3 sequence is 16 residues long. V was pared by 0 bases and J by 5 bases, with 16 bases between. The V gene's germline CDR1 is LNHNV and CDR2 YYDKDF (reference sequence). Full variable domain (outside the CDR3, taken from reference TRBV15 and TRBJ2-5): DAMVIQNPRYQVTQFGKPVTLSCSQTLNHNVMYWYQQKSSQAPKLLFHYYDKDFNNEADTPDNFQSRRPNTSFCFLDIRSPGLGDTAMYLCATSRDFPERGETQYFGPGTRLLVL.